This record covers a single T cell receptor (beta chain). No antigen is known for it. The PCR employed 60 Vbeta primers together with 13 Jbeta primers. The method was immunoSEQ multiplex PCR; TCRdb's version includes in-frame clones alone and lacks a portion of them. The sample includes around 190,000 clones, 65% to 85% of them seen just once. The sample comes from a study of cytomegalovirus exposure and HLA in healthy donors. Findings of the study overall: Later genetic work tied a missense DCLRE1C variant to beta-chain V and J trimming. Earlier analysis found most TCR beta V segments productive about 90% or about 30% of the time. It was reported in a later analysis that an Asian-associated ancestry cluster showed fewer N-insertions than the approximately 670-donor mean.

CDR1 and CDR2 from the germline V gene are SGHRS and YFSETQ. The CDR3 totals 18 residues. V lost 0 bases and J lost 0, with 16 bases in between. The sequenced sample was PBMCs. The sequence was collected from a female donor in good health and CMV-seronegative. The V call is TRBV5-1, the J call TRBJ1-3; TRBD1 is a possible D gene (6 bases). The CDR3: CASSLDGPRDISGNTIYF. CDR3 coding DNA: TGCGCCAGCAGCTTGGATGGCCCTCGGGACATCTCTGGAAACACCATATATTTT.